This entry describes one T cell receptor (beta chain). Flow cytometry had shown expanded CD8+CD57+ cells in the patients chosen for sequencing. These data originate in a study of CD8+CD57+ T cells in acquired aplastic anemia. As for the study in general: On average, sorted CD4+ and CD8+ cells gave about 3.1 ug of DNA.

Template material for TCR beta VDJ and CDR3 profiling consisted of genomic DNA. In TCRdb, the reads were re-called with MiXCR into one record per CDR3 protein. The sample lists around 200,000 distinct CDR3 sequences, over 40% occurring once. CDR1 and CDR2 from the germline V gene are SQVTM and ANQGSEA. V lost 7 bases and J 0 bases, leaving 12 bases between the germline ends. This CDR3 is 13 amino acids long. The sample taken for sequencing was sorted CD4+, CD8+, or CD8+CD57+ T cells (not recorded which) from PBMCs. The chain joins TRBV29-1 to TRBJ1-2; tentatively, D is TRBD1 (6 bases). The receptor was derived from a human donor with aplastic anemia. The CDR3 spells CSAQDSPNYGYTF. CDR3 nucleotide sequence: TGCAGCGCTCAGGACAGCCCTAACTATGGCTACACCTTC.